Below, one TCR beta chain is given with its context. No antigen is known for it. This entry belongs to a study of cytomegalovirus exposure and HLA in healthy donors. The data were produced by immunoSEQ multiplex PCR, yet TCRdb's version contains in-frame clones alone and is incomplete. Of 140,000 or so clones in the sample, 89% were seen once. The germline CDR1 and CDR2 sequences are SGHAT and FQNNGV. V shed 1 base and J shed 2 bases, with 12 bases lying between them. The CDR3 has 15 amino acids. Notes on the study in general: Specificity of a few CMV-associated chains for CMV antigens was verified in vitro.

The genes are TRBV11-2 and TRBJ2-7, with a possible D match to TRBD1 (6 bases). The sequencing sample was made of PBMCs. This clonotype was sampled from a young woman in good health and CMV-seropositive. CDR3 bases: TGTGCCAGCAGCTTAGTATCCAGGGGACCCTACGAGCAGTACTTC. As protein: CASSLVSRGPYEQYF.